The 29 T cell receptor beta chains reported below all come from one sample, sequenced in a study of graft-versus-host responses after intestinal transplantation. TCRdb's copy holds only in-frame clones and misses some; the assay was immunoSEQ multiplex PCR. The profile shows about 45,000 clones, more than 85% of them singletons. The sample here was PBMCs, taken 524 days after transplant. Source of these receptors: a human patient who received an intestinal transplant, so some T cells may come from the graft donor.

The genes are TRBV19 and TRBJ2-1; TRBD2 aligns across 9 bases. After removal of 8 bases from V and 4 bases from J, the junction contained 9 bases not matched to a gene. CDR3 length equals 15 residues. The V gene's germline CDR1 is LNHDA and CDR2 SQIVND (reference sequence). CDR3 in amino acids: CASDESAGGYNEQFF. The DNA of the CDR3 is TGTGCCAGTGATGAATCAGCGGGAGGATACAATGAGCAGTTCTTC.

V and J are TRBV5-1 and TRBJ2-7, with 11 bases that match TRBD2. With 5 bases clipped from V and 4 bases from J, the junction kept 8 bases outside the gene matches. CDR3 length: 15 residues. Germline V lookup: CDR1 SGHRS, CDR2 YFSETQ. CDR3 residues: CASSLLAGASYEQYF. The CDR3 nucleotides are TGCGCCAGCAGTCTACTAGCGGGAGCGTCTTACGAGCAGTACTTC.

The chain combines TRBV19 with TRBJ1-1; 7 nucleotides line up with TRBD1. CDR3 length: 13 residues. The germline V gene has CDR1 LNHDA and CDR2 SQIVND (reference sequence). V trimming: 4 bases; J trimming: 3 bases; junction bases outside the gene matches: 2. The DNA for the CDR3 is TGTGCCAGTAGTACCGACAGGGACACTGAAGCTTTCTTT. Translation gives CASSTDRDTEAFF.

The rearrangement joins TRBV9 to TRBJ1-2, with TRBD1 identical over 8 bases. CDR1 is SGDLS, CDR2 YYNGEE, per germline. This CDR3 is built from 15 residues. The V segment lost 0 bases and the J segment 2 bases; nucleotides outside the gene matches: 3. The CDR3, as DNA: TGTGCCAGCAGCGTAGGGCCAGGGGGCAACTATGGCTACACCTTC. It codes for CASSVGPGGNYGYTF.

CDR3 sequence (DNA): TGCGCCAGCAGCTTGGCCATCAGTGTACGAACATCGACAGATACGCAGTATTTT. Encoded protein: CASSLAISVRTSTDTQYF. The chain has TRBV5-1 and TRBJ2-3; D remains unclear. This CDR3 has 18 amino acids. Germline V gene lookup returns CDR1 SGHRS and CDR2 YFSETQ. With 0 bases removed from V and 3 bases from J, the gap between germline ends came to 20 bases.

The chain combines TRBV7-8 with TRBJ2-3; maybe TRBD2 (7 bases). There are 18 residues in the CDR3. V was clipped by 0 bases and J by 0 bases, with 16 bases between them. Germline lookup yields CDR1 SGHVS and CDR2 FQNEAQ. The CDR3 is CASSLASGTQISTDTQYF. Here the CDR3 DNA reads TGTGCCAGCAGCTTAGCGAGCGGGACACAGATCAGCACAGATACGCAGTATTTT.

A note on this clone: The junction differs from germline at one of its ends, possibly a read error. The chain recombines TRBV5-1 with TRBJ2-3; tentatively, D is TRBD1 (7 bases). The germline V gene has CDR1 SGHRS and CDR2 YFSETQ. CDR3 length: 16 residues. The CDR3 is CASSLQTGRLTNTQYF. CDR3 nucleotides: TGCGCCAGCAGCTTGCAGACAGGGAGGCTCACAAATACGCAGTATTTT.

The V and J genes are TRBV13 and TRBJ2-7, with 10 nucleotides matching TRBD1. CDR1 and CDR2 from the germline V gene are PRHDT and FYEKMQ (reference sequence). CDR3 size: 16 residues. V was pared by 5 bases and J by 4 bases, with 11 bases of the junction left unmatched. Here the CDR3 reads CASSPPGGQGLYEQYF. The CDR3 bases are TGTGCCAGCAGCCCCCCCGGGGGACAGGGGTTGTACGAGCAGTACTTC.

The rearrangement uses TRBV7-2 and TRBJ2-7; 9 bases are shared with TRBD2. CDR3 length: 14 amino acids. Germline V gene sequence: CDR1 SGHTA, CDR2 FQGNSA. J was trimmed by 3 bases and V by 4 bases; bases with no gene match: 4. The CDR3 nucleotides read TGTGCCAGCAGCTACCAAGCGGGAGGCTACGAGCAGTACTTC. Translation gives CASSYQAGGYEQYF.

The CDR3 region is CASSMLPTGGTDTQYF. CDR3 DNA sequence: TGCGCCAGCAGCATGCTTCCTACGGGAGGCACAGATACGCAGTATTTT. J is TRBJ2-3 and V is TRBV5-1; tentative D call: TRBD2 (6 bases). This CDR3 has 16 residues. The V and J ends lost 4 bases and 1 base respectively, with 16 bases between them. The germline CDR1 and CDR2 sequences are SGHRS and YFSETQ. Complete variable domain (other parts from reference TRBV5-1 and TRBJ2-3): KAGVTQTPRYLIKTRGQQVTLSCSPISGHRSVSWYQQTPGQGLQFLFEYFSETQRNKGNFPGRFSGRQFSNSRSEMNVSTLELGDSALYLCASSMLPTGGTDTQYFGPGTRLTVL.

The J gene is TRBJ2-7, the V gene TRBV6-1; 7 bases map to TRBD2. With V trimmed by 6 bases and J by 4 bases, 3 bases remained unmatched. The CDR3 loop spans 12 amino acids. Germline CDR1 is MNHNS and CDR2 is SASEGT. The CDR3 loop reads CASRGGDYEQYF. The CDR3 nucleotides are TGTGCCAGCAGGGGGGGGGATTACGAGCAGTACTTC.

The J gene is TRBJ2-7, the V gene TRBV11-2, with D unresolved. Per germline, CDR1 SGHAT and CDR2 FQNNGV. The V gene lost 4 bases and the J gene lost 4 bases, with 14 bases spanning the gap. The CDR3 is made up of 14 amino acids. The DNA for the CDR3 is TGTGCCAGCAGCTCCACGACTGTTGGGTACGAGCAGTACTTC. Translated: CASSSTTVGYEQYF.

This clone was recorded a few times. This chain links TRBV7-9 with TRBJ2-5, with TRBD2 matching 13 bases. Germline V gives CDR1 SEHNR, CDR2 FQNEAQ (reference sequence). This CDR3 has 16 amino acids. V gave up 3 bases and J gave up 4 bases; unmatched junction bases: 5. The DNA of the CDR3 is TGTGCCAGCAGCTTCTCCGGGACTAGCGGGGTAGAGACCCAGTACTTC. Its protein product is CASSFSGTSGVETQYF.

V and J are TRBV7-2 and TRBJ1-4; 9 positions match TRBD1. The CDR3 extends over 18 amino acids. Losses at the gene ends were 0 bases for V and 0 bases for J; bases not matched to a gene: 5. The germline V gene has CDR1 SGHTA and CDR2 FQGNSA. The CDR3 spells CASSLAGTGITTNEKLFF. In nucleotides, the CDR3 is TGTGCCAGCAGCTTAGCCGGGACAGGGATTACAACTAATGAAAAACTGTTTTTT.

The chain carries TRBV5-4 and TRBJ2-1; 10 nucleotides match TRBD2. The V gene end was trimmed by 0 bases and the J gene end by 7 bases; junction bases not matched to a gene: 7. Germline CDR1 SGHNT, CDR2 YYREEE (reference sequence). There are 16 residues in the CDR3. The CDR3 protein is CASSLVGGLARNEQFF. DNA of the CDR3: TGTGCCAGCAGCTTGGTAGGGGGACTAGCGAGGAATGAGCAGTTCTTC.

The chain couples TRBV7-9 to TRBJ2-4; possible D gene TRBD2, 6 bases. The germline V gene encodes CDR1 SEHNR and CDR2 FQNEAQ (reference sequence). Trimming shortened V by 1 base and J by 8 bases, and 12 bases separated the two germline ends. The CDR3 spans 14 residues. The CDR3 reads CASSLGTGADIQYF. The CDR3, as DNA: TGTGCCAGCAGCTTAGGAACGGGAGCAGACATTCAGTACTTC. The full variable domain, completed using reference TRBV7-9 and TRBJ2-4, is DTGVSQNPRHKITKRGQNVTFRCDPISEHNRLYWYRQTLGQGPEFLTYFQNEAQLEKSRLLSDRFSAERPKGSFSTLEIQRTEQGDSAMYLCASSLGTGADIQYFGAGTRLSVL.

This chain joins TRBV7-9 and TRBJ2-2, with D possibly being TRBD2 (5 bases). The CDR3 extends over 15 amino acids. Trimming removed 4 bases from V and 1 base from J, with 10 bases in between. Germline lookup yields CDR1 SEHNR and CDR2 FQNEAQ (reference sequence). CDR3 nucleotides: TGTGCCAGCAGCTCCGGGAAGGGGAACACCGGGGAGCTGTTTTTT. Translated: CASSSGKGNTGELFF.

The chain joins TRBV7-3 to TRBJ2-1, with 9 nucleotides matching TRBD2. The germline V gene encodes CDR1 SGHTA and CDR2 FQGTGA. The J segment lost 5 bases and the V segment lost 5 bases, leaving 10 bases of the junction unmatched. The CDR3 contains 16 residues. CDR3 bases: TGTGCCAGCAGCCCCCATAGCGGGAGAGTTAACAATGAGCAGTTCTTC. It specifies CASSPHSGRVNNEQFF.

This rearrangement joins TRBV28 to TRBJ1-5; D may be TRBD1 (5 bases). In germline, CDR1 is MDHEN, CDR2 SYDVKM. The V end lost 10 bases, the J end lost 5 bases, and 12 bases lay between the germline ends. The CDR3 has 12 amino acids. This chain's CDR3 is CATRAPYQPQHF. The CDR3 bases are TGTGCCACCAGGGCCCCCTATCAGCCCCAGCATTTT.

V usage is TRBV9 and J usage is TRBJ2-7, with 9 bases lining up with TRBD2. The CDR3 has 17 amino acids. V was clipped by 3 bases and J by 0 bases; unmatched bases: 10. Germline CDR1 SGDLS, CDR2 YYNGEE. DNA of the CDR3: TGTGCCAGCAGCGAGGGGGCGATAGCGGGAGCCTCCTACGAGCAGTACTTC. This translates into CASSEGAIAGASYEQYF. Together with reference TRBV9 and TRBJ2-7, the CDR3 gives the full variable domain: DSGVTQTPKHLITATGQRVTLRCSPRSGDLSVYWYQQSLDQGLQFLIQYYNGEERAKGNILERFSAQQFPDLHSELNLSSLELGDSALYFCASSEGAIAGASYEQYFGPGTRLTVT.

The rearrangement uses TRBV28 and TRBJ2-1; 10 bases match TRBD2. The CDR3 has 13 residues. Germline-derived CDR1 and CDR2 are MDHEN and SYDVKM. Trimming removed 5 bases from V and 11 bases from J; junction bases left unmatched: 6. The CDR3 region is CASSTLAGEKQFF. The CDR3 DNA sequence: TGTGCCAGCAGTACTCTAGCGGGAGAGAAGCAGTTCTTC.

The chain combines TRBV28 with TRBJ2-7; D remains ambiguous. The V and J ends lost 6 bases and 3 bases respectively, with 6 bases between them. This CDR3 comprises 11 residues. CDR1 is MDHEN and CDR2 is SYDVKM in the germline V gene. The CDR3 sequence is CASSYYYEQYF. As DNA, the CDR3 is TGTGCCAGCAGCTACTACTACGAGCAGTACTTC.

This clone was observed a single time. One end of the junction is discordant with germline, which a read error may explain. J is TRBJ2-7 and V is TRBV10-3; D is unresolved. The CDR3 is 12 residues long. Per germline, CDR1 ENHRY and CDR2 SYGVKD. In DNA form, the CDR3 reads TGTGCCAGCAGTGAATATGGATACGAGCAGTACTTC. Translation gives CASSEYGYEQYF.

The rearrangement links TRBV19 to TRBJ2-3, with no clear D. Germline V CDR1 and CDR2: LNHDA, SQIVND (reference sequence). This CDR3 is 16 amino acids long. Trimming left V 3 bases short and J 2 bases short, with 15 bases between. CDR3 sequence (DNA): TGTGCCAGTAGTATTATGCCAGCCGCCCCCACAGATACGCAGTATTTT. Translating it yields CASSIMPAAPTDTQYF.

The V gene is TRBV18, the J gene TRBJ2-2, with 10 bases that match TRBD1. The trim removed 3 bases at V and 4 bases at J, leaving 5 bases unmatched. This CDR3 contains 16 residues. Per germline, CDR1 KGHSH and CDR2 LQKENI. The CDR3 reads CASSPQTGGVTGELFF. CDR3 DNA: TGTGCCAGCTCACCCCAGACAGGGGGCGTCACCGGGGAGCTGTTTTTT. The whole variable domain, filled in from reference TRBV18 and TRBJ2-2, reads NAGVMQNPRHLVRRRGQEARLRCSPMKGHSHVYWYRQLPEEGLKFMVYLQKENIIDESGMPKERFSAEFPKEGPSILRIQQVVRGDSAAYFCASSPQTGGVTGELFFGEGSRLTVL.

The CDR3 DNA follows: TGTGCCAGCAGCTTAGACGGAACTAGCACAGATACGCAGTATTTT. Translating it yields CASSLDGTSTDTQYF. This chain links TRBV7-2 with TRBJ2-3; no definite D call. The CDR3 runs to 15 residues. Trimming cost V 1 base and J 0 bases, with 8 bases left between them. Germline CDR1 SGHTA, CDR2 FQGNSA.

The rearrangement links TRBV28 to TRBJ2-5; D is perhaps TRBD2 (5 bases). This CDR3 region has 13 residues. CDR1 and CDR2 (germline): MDHEN, SYDVKM. The V end lost 4 bases, the J end lost 0 bases, and 6 bases lay between the germline ends. The CDR3 sequence: CASSSSNQETQYF. In DNA, the CDR3 is TGTGCCAGCAGTTCTAGCAACCAAGAGACCCAGTACTTC.

The rearrangement links TRBV9 to TRBJ2-1; 11 nucleotides align to TRBD2. J gave up 8 bases and V 4 bases, and 8 bases lay outside the gene matches. This CDR3 is 15 amino acids long. CDR1 SGDLS and CDR2 YYNGEE come from the germline V gene. This CDR3 is CASSPHSGRGDEQFF. CDR3 DNA sequence: TGTGCCAGCAGCCCCCATAGCGGGAGGGGCGATGAGCAGTTCTTC.

This sequence joins TRBV4-1 and TRBJ2-3, with 10 bases fitting TRBD1. The CDR3 is 16 amino acids. V lost 4 bases and J lost 3; bases outside the gene matches: 7. Looked up from germline, CDR1 is MGHRA and CDR2 is YSYEKL. The CDR3 is CASSPTRTGGTDTQYF. The CDR3 DNA reads as TGCGCCAGCAGCCCAACCCGGACAGGGGGTACAGATACGCAGTATTTT.